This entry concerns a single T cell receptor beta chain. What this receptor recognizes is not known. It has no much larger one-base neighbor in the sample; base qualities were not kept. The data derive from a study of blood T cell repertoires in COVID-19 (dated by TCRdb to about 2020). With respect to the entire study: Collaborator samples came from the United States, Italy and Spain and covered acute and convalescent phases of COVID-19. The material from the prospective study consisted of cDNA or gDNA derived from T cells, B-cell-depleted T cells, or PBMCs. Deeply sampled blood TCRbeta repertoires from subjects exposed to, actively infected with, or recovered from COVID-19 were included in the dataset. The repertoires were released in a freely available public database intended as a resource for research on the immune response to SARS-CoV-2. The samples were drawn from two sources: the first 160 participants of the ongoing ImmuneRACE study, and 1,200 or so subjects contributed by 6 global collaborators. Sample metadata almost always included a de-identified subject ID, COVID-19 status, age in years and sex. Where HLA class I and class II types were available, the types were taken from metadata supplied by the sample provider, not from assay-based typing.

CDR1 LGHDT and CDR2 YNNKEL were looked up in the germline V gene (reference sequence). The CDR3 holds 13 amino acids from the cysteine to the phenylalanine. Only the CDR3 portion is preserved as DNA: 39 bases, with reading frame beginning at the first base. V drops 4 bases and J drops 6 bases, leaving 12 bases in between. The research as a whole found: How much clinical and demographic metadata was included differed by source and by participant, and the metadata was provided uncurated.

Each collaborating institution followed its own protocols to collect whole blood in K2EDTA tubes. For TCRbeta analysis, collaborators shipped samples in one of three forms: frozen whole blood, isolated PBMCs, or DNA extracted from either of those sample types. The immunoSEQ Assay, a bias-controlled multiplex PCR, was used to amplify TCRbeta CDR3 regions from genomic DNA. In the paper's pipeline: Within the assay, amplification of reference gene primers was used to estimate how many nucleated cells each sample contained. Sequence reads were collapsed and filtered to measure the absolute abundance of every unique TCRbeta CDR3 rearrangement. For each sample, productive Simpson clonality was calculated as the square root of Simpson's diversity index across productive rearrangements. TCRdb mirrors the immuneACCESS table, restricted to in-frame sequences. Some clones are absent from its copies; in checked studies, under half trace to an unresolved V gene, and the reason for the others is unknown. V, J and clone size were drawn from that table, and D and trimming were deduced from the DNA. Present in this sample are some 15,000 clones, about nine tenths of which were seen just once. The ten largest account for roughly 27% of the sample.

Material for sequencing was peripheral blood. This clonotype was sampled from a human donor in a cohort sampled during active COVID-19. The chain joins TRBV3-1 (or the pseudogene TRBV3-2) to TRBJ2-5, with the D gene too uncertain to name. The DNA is TGTGCCAGCAGCCCTTCTCCCGGTCAGACCCAGTACTTC. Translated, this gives CASSPSPGQTQYF.